Sequencing of this T cell receptor (beta chain) was carried out in a study of blood T cells in healthy people across ages (dated by TCRdb to between 2014 and 2016). Describing the broader study: Template switching captured roughly one uniquely barcoded TCR beta cDNA molecule per two T cells in model experiments. Using deep sequencing normalized with unique cDNA molecular identifiers, the study measured how TCR beta repertoire diversity changes with age. The donors were divided into four age groups: young (average 16 years), middle-aged (about 40), aged (about 60) and long-lived (82). To avoid experimental bias, donors of different ages were randomly spread across the sequencing lanes. Two additional independent replicas of 1 million unique cDNA reads from the same blood draw were analyzed for two donors (one aged 18 to 30 and one aged 80 or older).

The receptor library was made with 5' RACE. The sequencer listed for this sample is Illumina HiSeq 2500. A second PCR of 7 to 11 cycles was performed with a sample-barcoded 5' primer and a J-beta primer mix. Each TCR beta cDNA molecule received a unique molecular identifier from a template-switch 5' adaptor carrying 12 random nucleotides. Each sample yielded at least 2.5 million CDR3-containing paired-end reads. The Mint cDNA synthesis kit, primed by a TRBC-specific oligonucleotide, was used to synthesize first-strand cDNA from all RNA. After uracil-DNA glycosylase treatment, a first 18-cycle PCR used universal primers M1SS and BC2_uni_R on all cDNA. Turning to the authors' computational methods: Each sample was normalized by randomly selecting 1 million high-quality reads, each carrying a distinct molecular identifier. Instead of being binned into consensus sequences, reads that shared molecular identifiers were thrown out. MiTCR, run with a Q25 quality threshold and the strictest error-elimination algorithm, handled CDR3 identification, clonotype clustering and error correction. Lower-bound total TCR beta diversity was estimated with a nonparametric unseen species model using Euler transformation. TCRdb passed the public sequencing reads through fastp at Q25 and MiXCR, retaining productive beta sequences. Every CDR3 protein is listed once, alongside the most common genes and DNA of its rows. These V and J calls rely on TCRdb rather than the paper's analysis. This sample lists 1.5 million to 2 million distinct CDR3 sequences; 28% were detected once. The ten largest make up about 8% of the sample.

As regards this clonotype: The specificity of this receptor is unknown. Within one base of it there is no much larger clone, and no base qualities were kept.

What the study reported, not specific to this receptor: Because profiling used bulk unsorted PBMCs, naive and antigen-experienced compartments could not be compared conclusively. The CMV infection status of donors was not known, potentially confounding age-related changes in expanded clonotypes. The percentage of naive T cells measured by flow cytometry correlated strongly with observed TCR beta diversity. The long-lived group showed more naive CD4+ T cells, fewer expanded clones and increased TCR diversity than the aged group, suggesting age selection. Total diversity estimates from one million sequenced T cells were considered lower bounds and underestimates. As age increased, observed TCR beta diversity per million T cells dropped in a roughly linear way, and a significant reduction was already evident by age 40.

Systemically healthy Caucasian individuals from Russia, around 39 in total and aged about 6 to 100 years, were included as donors. Around 10 milliliters of peripheral blood were drawn from each donor into EDTA-treated Vacutainer tubes. PBMCs were isolated by Ficoll-Paque density-gradient centrifugation, with at least 7 million obtained per sample. Total RNA, at least 5.5 micrograms per sample, was extracted from PBMCs with Trizol reagent. Naive CD45RAhigh/CD27high T cell percentages were measured by flow cytometry on a PBMC aliquot from every donor. From cysteine to phenylalanine, the CDR3 is 16 amino acids long. Only the CDR3 DNA is retained, 48 bases long and in frame from the first base. V lost 6 bases and J lost 1 base, and the count of bases not matched to a germline gene is 6. Sequences MDHEN (CDR1) and SYDVKM (CDR2) are obtained from the germline V gene.

The specimen sequenced was blood. This TCR was recovered from a woman in her 30s in good health. The V gene is TRBV28 and the J gene is TRBJ2-2; 9 of the junction bases match TRBD2. At the DNA level, the sequence is TGTGCCAGCAGCCACGAGACTAGCGGGAACACCGGGGAGCTGTTTTTT. Its protein is CASSHETSGNTGELFF.